The next 10 T cell receptor beta chains were all read from a single sample in a study of human T cells and chemical hapten exposure. Whole blood that had not been fractionated was the source of extracted total RNA. It was the library that attached unique molecular identifiers to individual cDNA molecules. TCRdb passed the reads through MiXCR, listing each CDR3 protein once. This sample has around 120,000 distinct CDR3 sequences, with approximately 9% found just once. Sequencing used whole blood. The receptors originated from a human donor in good health. Some clones in this sample may be carry-over from other donors' samples.

V usage is TRBV20-1 and J usage is TRBJ2-3, with 9 bases lining up with TRBD1. The junction had 6 bases not matched to a gene; V was cut back by 5 bases and J by 6 bases. Per germline, CDR1 DFQATT and CDR2 SNEGSKA (reference sequence). The CDR3 extends over 13 amino acids. The CDR3 coding sequence is TGCAGTGCTGATGGACAGGGGACCGATACGCAGTATTTT. It translates to CSADGQGTDTQYF.

The chain joins TRBV4-2 to TRBJ2-1; the D gene is possibly TRBD2 (6 bases). CDR1 and CDR2 (germline): LGHNA, YNFKEQ. V was shortened by 1 base and J by 8 bases, with 12 bases between the two germline ends. CDR3 length: 14 amino acids. As DNA, the CDR3 is TGTGCCAGCAGCCAAGGGGTAGGAGGGGATGAGCAGTTCTTC. Translating it yields CASSQGVGGDEQFF.

This clonotype was seen a single time. The chain has TRBV9 and TRBJ2-3; TRBD2 might be the D (5 bases). The CDR3 sequence is 16 residues long. The V gene's germline CDR1 is SGDLS and CDR2 YYNGEE. V was pared by 0 bases and J by 1 base, with 12 bases between. In nucleotides, the CDR3 is TGTGCCAGCAGCGTAGAACTGGACTCTCGCACAGATACGCAGTATTTT. Translated: CASSVELDSRTDTQYF.

The CDR3 DNA reads as TGTGCCAGTAGTATAGTGGGACAAGGACCATACGAGCAGTTCTTC. Amino acid sequence: CASSIVGQGPYEQFF. The gene calls are TRBV19 and TRBJ2-1, with D maybe TRBD1 (6 bases). The V end lost 1 base, the J end lost 10 bases, and 17 bases lay between the germline ends. The CDR3 extends over 15 amino acids. Germline CDR1 LNHDA, CDR2 SQIVND (reference sequence).

This clonotype has more than one count but fewer than ten. The chain carries TRBV19 and TRBJ2-3; 7 bases map to TRBD2. The germline V gene encodes CDR1 LNHDA and CDR2 SQIVND (reference sequence). The ends lost 7 bases at V and 0 bases at J; junction bases unmatched: 7. The CDR3 loop spans 15 amino acids. CDR3 in amino acids: CASIQRGESTDTQYF. The CDR3 DNA reads as TGTGCCAGTATACAGCGGGGTGAAAGCACAGATACGCAGTATTTT.

This clonotype has a count of ten or more. The chain links TRBV10-1 to TRBJ2-7; 7 bases agree with TRBD2. The J segment lost 4 bases and the V segment lost 3 bases, leaving 6 bases of the junction unmatched. The CDR3 covers 14 residues. The V gene's germline CDR1 is WNHNN and CDR2 SYGVQD (reference sequence). CDR3 nucleotides: TGCGCCAGCAGTGATGGCGGGAGTTCTTACGAGCAGTACTTC. The encoded protein is CASSDGGSSYEQYF.

The chain carries TRBV12-3 or TRBV12-4 and TRBJ1-1, with no clear D. The CDR3 sequence is 14 residues long. The V gene lost 2 bases and the J gene lost 1 base, with 8 bases spanning the gap. The CDR3 reads CASSLKAGNTEAFF. As DNA, the CDR3 is TGTGCCAGCAGTTTAAAAGCAGGGAACACTGAAGCTTTCTTT.

In its sample, this clonotype was seen many times. This chain uses TRBV6-5 with TRBJ2-7; D is perhaps TRBD1 (5 bases). This CDR3 is 14 amino acids long. Trimming cost V 0 bases and J 2 bases, with 8 bases left between them. Germline CDR1 MNHEY, CDR2 SVGAGI. CDR3 sequence (DNA): TGTGCCAGCAGTTACTCGGACAACCCCTACGAGCAGTACTTC. Its protein product is CASSYSDNPYEQYF.

The chain has TRBV7-2 and TRBJ2-5; possibly TRBD2 for D (6 bases). The CDR3 has 15 amino acids. V dropped 2 bases and J dropped 5 bases, with 15 bases sitting between them. CDR1 SGHTA and CDR2 FQGNSA come from the germline V gene. The CDR3 DNA follows: TGTGCCAGCAGCTTACGCGCGGCTAGCGTCGAGACCCAGTACTTC. The encoded protein is CASSLRAASVETQYF. Drawing the rest from reference TRBV7-2 and TRBJ2-5, the complete variable domain is GAGVSQSPSNKVTEKGKDVELRCDPISGHTALYWYRQSLGQGLEFLIYFQGNSAPDKSGLPSDRFSAERTGGSVSTLTIQRTQQEDSAVYLCASSLRAASVETQYFGPGTRLLVL.

This clonotype was counted a few times. The chain carries TRBV7-9 and TRBJ2-2; D remains unclear. This CDR3 region has 15 residues. Per the germline V gene, CDR1 is SEHNR and CDR2 is FQNEAQ (reference sequence). V lost 3 bases and J lost 6, with 14 bases in between. The DNA for the CDR3 is TGTGCCAGCAGCTTTGGAGTTTCCCTGGCCGGGGAGCTGTTTTTT. As protein: CASSFGVSLAGELFF.